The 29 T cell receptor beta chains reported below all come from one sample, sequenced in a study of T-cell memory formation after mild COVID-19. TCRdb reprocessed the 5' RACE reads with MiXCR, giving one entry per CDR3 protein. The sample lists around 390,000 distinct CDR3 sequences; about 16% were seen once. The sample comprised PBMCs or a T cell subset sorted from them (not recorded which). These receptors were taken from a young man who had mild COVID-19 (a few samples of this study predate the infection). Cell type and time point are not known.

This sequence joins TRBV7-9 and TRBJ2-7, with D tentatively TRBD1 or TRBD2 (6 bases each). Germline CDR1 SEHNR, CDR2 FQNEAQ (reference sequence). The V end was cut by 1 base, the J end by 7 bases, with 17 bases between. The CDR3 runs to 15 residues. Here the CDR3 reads CASSLDYRGRGEQYF. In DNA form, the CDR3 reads TGTGCCAGCAGCTTAGATTATCGGGGGCGCGGGGAGCAGTACTTC.

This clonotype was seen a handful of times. The CDR3, as DNA: TGTGCCAGCAGTGAGATGACAGCCTCGGTAGGAAACGGGGAGCTGTTTTTT. Its translation is CASSEMTASVGNGELFF. This rearrangement joins TRBV2 to TRBJ2-2, with D possibly TRBD1 on 5 matching bases. The CDR3 spans 17 residues. CDR1 and CDR2 (germline): SNHLY, FYNNEI. Trimming took off 3 bases at V and 7 bases at J, with 21 bases between the two ends.

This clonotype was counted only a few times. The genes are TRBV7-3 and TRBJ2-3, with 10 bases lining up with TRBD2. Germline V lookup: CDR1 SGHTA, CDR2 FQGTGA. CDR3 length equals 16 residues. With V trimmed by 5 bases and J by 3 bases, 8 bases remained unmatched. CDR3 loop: CASSPSGGARTDTQYF. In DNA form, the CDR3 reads TGTGCCAGCAGCCCGAGCGGGGGGGCACGTACAGATACGCAGTATTTT.

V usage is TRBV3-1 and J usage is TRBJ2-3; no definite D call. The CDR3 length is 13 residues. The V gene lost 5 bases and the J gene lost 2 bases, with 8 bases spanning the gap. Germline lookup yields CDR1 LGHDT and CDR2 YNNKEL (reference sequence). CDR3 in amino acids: CASSSIYTDTQYF. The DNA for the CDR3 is TGTGCCAGCAGCTCTATTTACACAGATACGCAGTATTTT.

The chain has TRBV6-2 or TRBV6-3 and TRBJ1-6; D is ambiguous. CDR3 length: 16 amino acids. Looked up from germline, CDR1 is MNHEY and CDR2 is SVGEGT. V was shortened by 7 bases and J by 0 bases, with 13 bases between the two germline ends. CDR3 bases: TGTGCCAGCATGAGGATGGGGAGCTCCTATAATTCACCCCTCCACTTT. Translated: CASMRMGSSYNSPLHF.

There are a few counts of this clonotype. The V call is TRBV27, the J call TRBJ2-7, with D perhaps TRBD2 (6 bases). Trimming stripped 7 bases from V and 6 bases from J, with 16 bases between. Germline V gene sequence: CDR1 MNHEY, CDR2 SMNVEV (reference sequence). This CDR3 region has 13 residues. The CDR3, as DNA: TGTGCCAGCACCTTCTTACGGGGAGGCGAGCAGTACTTC. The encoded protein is CASTFLRGGEQYF.

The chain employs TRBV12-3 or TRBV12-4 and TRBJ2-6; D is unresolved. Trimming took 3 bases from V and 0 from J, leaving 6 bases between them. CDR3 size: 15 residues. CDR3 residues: CASSFPSSGANVLTF. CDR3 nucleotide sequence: TGTGCCAGCAGTTTCCCTAGCTCTGGGGCCAACGTCCTGACTTTC.

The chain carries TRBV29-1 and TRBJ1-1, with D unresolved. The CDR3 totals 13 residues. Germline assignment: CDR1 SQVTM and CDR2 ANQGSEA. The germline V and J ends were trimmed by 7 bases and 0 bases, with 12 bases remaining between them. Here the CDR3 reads CSATEGMNTEAFF. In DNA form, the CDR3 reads TGCAGCGCGACGGAGGGCATGAACACTGAAGCTTTCTTT.

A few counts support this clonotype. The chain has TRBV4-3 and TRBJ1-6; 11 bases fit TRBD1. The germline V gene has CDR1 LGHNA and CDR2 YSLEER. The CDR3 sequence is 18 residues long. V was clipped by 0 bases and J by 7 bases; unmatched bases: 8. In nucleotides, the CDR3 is TGCGCCAGCAGCCAAGAGGGGCCCCGGGACAGGGGGAATTCACCCCTCCACTTT. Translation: CASSQEGPRDRGNSPLHF.

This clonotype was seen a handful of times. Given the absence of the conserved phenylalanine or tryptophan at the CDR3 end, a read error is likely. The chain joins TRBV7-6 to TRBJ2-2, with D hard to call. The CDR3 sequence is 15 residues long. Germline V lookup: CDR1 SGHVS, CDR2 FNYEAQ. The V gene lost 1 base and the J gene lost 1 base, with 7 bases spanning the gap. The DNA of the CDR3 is TGTGCCAGCAGCTTAGAGTGGCGGAACACCGGGGAGCTGTTTTTG. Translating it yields CASSLEWRNTGELFL.

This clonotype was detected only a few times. This chain's CDR3 is CASTGGGTEAFF. The CDR3 coding sequence is TGTGCCAGCACCGGGGGAGGGACTGAAGCTTTCTTT. This sequence joins TRBV7-9 and TRBJ1-1; the D gene is possibly TRBD1 (5 bases). The V end lost 7 bases, the J end lost 5 bases, and 11 bases lay between the germline ends. Germline-derived CDR1 and CDR2 are SEHNR and FQNEAQ (reference sequence). The length of the CDR3 is 12 residues.

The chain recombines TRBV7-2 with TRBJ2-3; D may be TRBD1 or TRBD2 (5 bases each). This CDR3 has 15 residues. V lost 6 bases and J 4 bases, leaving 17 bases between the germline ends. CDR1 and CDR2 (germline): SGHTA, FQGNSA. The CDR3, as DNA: TGTGCCAGCAGGACGGGGCCAATAGGGGCAGATACGCAGTATTTT. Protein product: CASRTGPIGADTQYF.

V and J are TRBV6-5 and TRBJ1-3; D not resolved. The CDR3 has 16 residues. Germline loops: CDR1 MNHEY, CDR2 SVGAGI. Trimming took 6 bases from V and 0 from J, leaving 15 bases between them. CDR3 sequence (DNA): TGTGCCAGCAGCTCAAGACGCATAACCTCTGGAAACACCATATATTTT. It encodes CASSSRRITSGNTIYF.

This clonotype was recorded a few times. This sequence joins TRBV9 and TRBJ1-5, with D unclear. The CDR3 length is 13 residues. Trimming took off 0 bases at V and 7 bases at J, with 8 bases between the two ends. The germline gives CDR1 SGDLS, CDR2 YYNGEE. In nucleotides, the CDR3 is TGTGCCAGCAGCGTAGGAACTGAGCAGCCCCAGCATTTT. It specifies CASSVGTEQPQHF.

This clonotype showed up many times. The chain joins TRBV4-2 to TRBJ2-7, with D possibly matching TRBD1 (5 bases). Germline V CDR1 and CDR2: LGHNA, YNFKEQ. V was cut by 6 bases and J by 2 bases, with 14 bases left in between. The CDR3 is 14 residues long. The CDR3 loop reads CASSHAGKPYEQYF. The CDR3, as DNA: TGTGCCAGCAGTCACGCAGGGAAACCCTACGAGCAGTACTTC.

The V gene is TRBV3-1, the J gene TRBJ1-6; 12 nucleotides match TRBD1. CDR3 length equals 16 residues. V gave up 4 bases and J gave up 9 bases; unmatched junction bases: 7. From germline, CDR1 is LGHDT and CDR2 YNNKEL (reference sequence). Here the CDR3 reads CASSRRDRGRLSPLHF. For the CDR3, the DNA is TGTGCCAGCAGCCGCCGGGACAGGGGGCGGCTTTCACCCCTCCACTTT.

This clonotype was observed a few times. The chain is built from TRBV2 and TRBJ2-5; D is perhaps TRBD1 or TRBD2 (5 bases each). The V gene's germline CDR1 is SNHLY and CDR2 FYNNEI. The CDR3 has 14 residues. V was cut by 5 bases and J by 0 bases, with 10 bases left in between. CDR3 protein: CASSPGTYQETQYF. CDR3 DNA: TGTGCCAGCAGTCCCGGGACGTACCAAGAGACCCAGTACTTC.

In DNA form, the CDR3 reads TGTGCCAGTAAATCTAGAGCTGGGGCCAACGTCCTGACTTTC. Its translation: CASKSRAGANVLTF. V is TRBV19 and J is TRBJ2-6; D gene unclear. Germline V CDR1 and CDR2: LNHDA, SQIVND (reference sequence). The CDR3 loop spans 14 amino acids. V lost 7 bases and J lost 2, with 9 bases in between.

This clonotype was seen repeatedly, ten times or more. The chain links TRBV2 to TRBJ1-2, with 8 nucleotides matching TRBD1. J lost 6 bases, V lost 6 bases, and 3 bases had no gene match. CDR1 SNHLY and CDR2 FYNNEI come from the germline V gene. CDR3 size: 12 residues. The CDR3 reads CASSGTGDGYTF. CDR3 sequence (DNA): TGTGCCAGCAGCGGGACAGGCGATGGCTACACCTTC.

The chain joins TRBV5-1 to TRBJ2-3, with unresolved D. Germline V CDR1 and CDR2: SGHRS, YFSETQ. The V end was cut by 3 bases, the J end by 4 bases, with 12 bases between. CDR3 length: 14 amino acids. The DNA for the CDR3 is TGCGCCAGCAGCTCCCGTTCGGGCGCAGATACGCAGTATTTT. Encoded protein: CASSSRSGADTQYF.

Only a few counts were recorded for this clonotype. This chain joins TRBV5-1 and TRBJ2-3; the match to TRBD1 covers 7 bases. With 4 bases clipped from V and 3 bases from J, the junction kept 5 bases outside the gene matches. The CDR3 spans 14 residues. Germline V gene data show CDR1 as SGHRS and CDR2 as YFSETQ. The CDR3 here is CASSEEQGTDTQYF. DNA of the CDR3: TGCGCCAGCAGCGAGGAACAGGGGACAGATACGCAGTATTTT.

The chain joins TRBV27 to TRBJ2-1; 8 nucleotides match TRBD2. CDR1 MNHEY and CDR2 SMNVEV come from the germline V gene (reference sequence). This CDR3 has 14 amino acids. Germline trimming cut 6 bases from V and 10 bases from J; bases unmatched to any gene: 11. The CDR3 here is CASRGTRGWGEQFF. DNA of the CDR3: TGTGCCAGCAGGGGGACTAGGGGGTGGGGGGAGCAGTTCTTC.

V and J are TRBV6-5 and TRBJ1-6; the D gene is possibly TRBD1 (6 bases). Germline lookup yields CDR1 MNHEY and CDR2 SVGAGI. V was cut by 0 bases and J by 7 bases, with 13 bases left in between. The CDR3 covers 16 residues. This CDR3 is CASSYSNQDRNSPLHF. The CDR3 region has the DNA TGTGCCAGCAGTTACTCGAATCAGGACAGAAATTCACCCCTCCACTTT.

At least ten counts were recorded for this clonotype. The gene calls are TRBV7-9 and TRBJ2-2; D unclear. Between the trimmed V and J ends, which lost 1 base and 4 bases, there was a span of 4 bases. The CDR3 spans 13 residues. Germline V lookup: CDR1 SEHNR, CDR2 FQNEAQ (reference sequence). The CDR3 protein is CASSLVATGELFF. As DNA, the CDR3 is TGTGCCAGCAGCTTAGTGGCCACCGGGGAGCTGTTTTTT.

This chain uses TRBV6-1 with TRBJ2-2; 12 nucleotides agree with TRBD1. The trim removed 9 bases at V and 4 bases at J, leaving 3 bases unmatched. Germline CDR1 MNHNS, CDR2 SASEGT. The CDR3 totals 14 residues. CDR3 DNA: TGTGCCAGTGGGACAGGGGGCCTCACCGGGGAGCTGTTTTTT. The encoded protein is CASGTGGLTGELFF.

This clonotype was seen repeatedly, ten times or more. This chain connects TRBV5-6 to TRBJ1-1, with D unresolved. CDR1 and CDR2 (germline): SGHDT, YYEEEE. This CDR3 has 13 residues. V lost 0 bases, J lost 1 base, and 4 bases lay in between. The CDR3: CASSLARNTEAFF. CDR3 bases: TGTGCCAGCAGCTTGGCCCGGAACACTGAAGCTTTCTTT.

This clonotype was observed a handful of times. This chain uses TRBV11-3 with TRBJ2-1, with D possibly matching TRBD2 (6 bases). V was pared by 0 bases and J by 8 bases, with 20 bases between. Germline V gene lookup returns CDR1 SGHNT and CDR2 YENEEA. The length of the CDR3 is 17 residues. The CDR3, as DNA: TGTGCCAGCAGCTTAGATGCTCGGGGGACGGGGCAGGATGAGCAGTTCTTC. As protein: CASSLDARGTGQDEQFF.

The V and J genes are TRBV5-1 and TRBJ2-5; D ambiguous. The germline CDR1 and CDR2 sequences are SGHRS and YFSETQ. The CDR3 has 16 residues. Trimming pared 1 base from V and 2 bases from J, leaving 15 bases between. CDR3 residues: CASSLTGRMNQETQYF. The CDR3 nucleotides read TGCGCCAGCAGCTTGACCGGACGGATGAATCAAGAGACCCAGTACTTC.

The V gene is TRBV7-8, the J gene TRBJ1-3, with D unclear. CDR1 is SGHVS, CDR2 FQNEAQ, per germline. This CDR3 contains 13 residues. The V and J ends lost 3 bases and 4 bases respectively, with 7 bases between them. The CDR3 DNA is TGTGCCAGCAGCTTCGACCTAGGAAACACCATATATTTT. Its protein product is CASSFDLGNTIYF.